This T cell receptor (beta chain) appears in the sequencing data of a study of T cell responses to AZD1222 COVID-19 vaccine. Findings of the study overall: Across spike, vaccine-associated CD4 TCRs were found, dominant at 160-218 and 743-854. Only 5 to 7 individuals given AZD1222 were seropositive at baseline. Among spike-specific TCRs, nearly half reportedly target unmutated variant regions. The donors showed a predominance of white British ancestry and of females, with possible underestimation of clonal diversity.

TCRdb keeps only in-frame clones here, not all; method: immunoSEQ multiplex PCR. The sample lists about 66,000 clones, 85% to 90% occurring once. For this clone: The antigen remains undetermined.

V lost 1 base and J lost 6, with 22 bases in between. From germline, CDR1 is SGHVS and CDR2 FQNEAQ. The CDR3 runs to 18 residues. V gene TRBV7-8 combines with J gene TRBJ1-5; no definite D call. The TCR originated in an adult who received the MenACWY meningococcal vaccine as a control. The material was peripheral blood, obtained 28 days after the second dose of the MenACWY control vaccine. The CDR3 sequence is CASSLGTGRPGRRQPQHF. The DNA of the CDR3 is TGTGCCAGCAGCTTAGGGACTGGACGTCCTGGGCGCCGTCAGCCCCAGCATTTT.